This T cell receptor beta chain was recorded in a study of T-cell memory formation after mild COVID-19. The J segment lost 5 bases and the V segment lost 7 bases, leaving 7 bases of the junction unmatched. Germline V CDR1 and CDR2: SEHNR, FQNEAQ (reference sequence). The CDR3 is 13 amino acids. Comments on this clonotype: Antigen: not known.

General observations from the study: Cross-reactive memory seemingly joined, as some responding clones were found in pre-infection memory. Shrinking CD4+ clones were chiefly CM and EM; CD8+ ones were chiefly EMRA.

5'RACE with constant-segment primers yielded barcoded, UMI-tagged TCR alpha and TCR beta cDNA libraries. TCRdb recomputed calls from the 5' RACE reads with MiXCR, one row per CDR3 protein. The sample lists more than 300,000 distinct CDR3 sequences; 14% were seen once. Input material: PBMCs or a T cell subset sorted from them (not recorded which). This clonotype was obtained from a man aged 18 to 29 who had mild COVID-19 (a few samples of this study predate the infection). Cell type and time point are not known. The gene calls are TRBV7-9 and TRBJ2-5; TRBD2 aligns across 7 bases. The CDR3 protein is CASMRGNGETQYF. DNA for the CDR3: TGTGCCAGCATGCGGGGGAATGGGGAGACCCAGTACTTC.